This T cell receptor beta chain appears in the sequencing data of a study of shared clonotypes between healthy human individuals. Study-level results: A generally larger estimated richness was seen in naive subsets than in memory subsets.

Some clones are missing from TCRdb's copy, which holds only in-frame ones; the method was immunoSEQ multiplex PCR. This sample has 2,500,000 or so clones; roughly 93% occur once, and the top ten carry 0.36%. Concerning this clone itself: Its antigen is as yet unknown. The same CDR3 can be traced to other DNA sequences in this sample.

This CDR3 region has 11 residues. V lost 2 bases, J lost 7 bases, and 3 bases lay in between. CDR1 is MDHEN and CDR2 is SYDVKM in the germline V gene. The receptor comes from a man between 18 and 35 years old in good health. Some clones in this sample may be carry-over from other donors' samples. Sequenced input: naive CD4+ T cells from PBMCs. Described subset: CD45RA+ positively selected. This chain uses TRBV28 with TRBJ2-1; D gene unclear. The CDR3 reads CASSLVNEQFF. DNA for the CDR3: TGTGCCAGCAGTTTAGTAAATGAGCAGTTCTTC.